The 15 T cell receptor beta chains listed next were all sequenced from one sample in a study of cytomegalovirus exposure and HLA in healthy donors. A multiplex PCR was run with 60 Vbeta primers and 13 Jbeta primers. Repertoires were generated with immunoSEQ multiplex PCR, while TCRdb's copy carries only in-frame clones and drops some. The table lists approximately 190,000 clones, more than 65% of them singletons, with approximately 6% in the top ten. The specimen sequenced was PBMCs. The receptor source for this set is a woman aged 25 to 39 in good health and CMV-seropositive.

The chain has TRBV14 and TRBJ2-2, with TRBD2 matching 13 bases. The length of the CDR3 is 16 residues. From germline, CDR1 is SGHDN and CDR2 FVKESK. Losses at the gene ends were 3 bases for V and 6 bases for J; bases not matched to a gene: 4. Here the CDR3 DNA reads TGTGCCAGCAGCCAGTTGGGACTAGCGGGATCCGGGGAGCTGTTTTTT. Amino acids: CASSQLGLAGSGELFF.

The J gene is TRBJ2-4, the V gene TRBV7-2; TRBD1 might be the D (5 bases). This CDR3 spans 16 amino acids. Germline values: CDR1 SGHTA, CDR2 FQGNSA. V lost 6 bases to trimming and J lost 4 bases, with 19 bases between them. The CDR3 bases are TGTGCCAGCAGACGAGACAGATCCAACGATAAAAACATTCAGTACTTC. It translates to CASRRDRSNDKNIQYF.

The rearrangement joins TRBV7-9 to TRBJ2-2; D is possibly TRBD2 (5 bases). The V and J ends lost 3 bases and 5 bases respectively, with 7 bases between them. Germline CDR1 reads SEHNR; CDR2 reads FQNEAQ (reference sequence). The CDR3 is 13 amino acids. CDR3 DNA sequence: TGTGCCAGCAGCTTGGGCGGGACCGGGGAGCTGTTTTTT. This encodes CASSLGGTGELFF.

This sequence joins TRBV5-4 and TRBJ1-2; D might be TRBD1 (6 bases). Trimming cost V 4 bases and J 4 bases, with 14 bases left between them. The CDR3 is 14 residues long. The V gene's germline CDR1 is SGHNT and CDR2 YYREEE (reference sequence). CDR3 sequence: CASSNPGHTYGYTF. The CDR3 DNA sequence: TGTGCCAGCAGCAATCCGGGACATACCTATGGCTACACCTTC.

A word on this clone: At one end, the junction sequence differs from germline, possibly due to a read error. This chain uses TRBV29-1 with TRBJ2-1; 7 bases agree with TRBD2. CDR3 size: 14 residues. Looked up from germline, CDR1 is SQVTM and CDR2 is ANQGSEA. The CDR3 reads CSVEASGVYNEQFF. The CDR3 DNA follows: TGCAGCGTGGAAGCTAGCGGAGTCTACAATGAGCAGTTCTTC.

The CDR3 DNA sequence: TGTGCCAGCAGTTTCGGTGCGTACACAGATACGCAGTATTTT. Translating gives CASSFGAYTDTQYF. The rearrangement joins TRBV27 to TRBJ2-3; D uncertain. The CDR3 extends over 14 amino acids. Germline V lookup: CDR1 MNHEY, CDR2 SMNVEV (reference sequence). V was clipped by 3 bases and J by 2 bases, with 9 bases between them.

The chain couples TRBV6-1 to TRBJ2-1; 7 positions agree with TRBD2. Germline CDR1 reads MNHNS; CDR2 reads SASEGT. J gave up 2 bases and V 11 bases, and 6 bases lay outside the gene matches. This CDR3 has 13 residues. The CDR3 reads CAVQGTTYNEQFF. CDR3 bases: TGTGCCGTCCAAGGGACTACCTACAATGAGCAGTTCTTC.

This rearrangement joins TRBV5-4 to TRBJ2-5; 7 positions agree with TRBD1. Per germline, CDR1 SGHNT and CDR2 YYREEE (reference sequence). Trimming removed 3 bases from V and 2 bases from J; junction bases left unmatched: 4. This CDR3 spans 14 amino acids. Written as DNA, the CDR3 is TGTGCCAGCAGCTCCGGACAGGCTCAAGAGACCCAGTACTTC. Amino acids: CASSSGQAQETQYF.

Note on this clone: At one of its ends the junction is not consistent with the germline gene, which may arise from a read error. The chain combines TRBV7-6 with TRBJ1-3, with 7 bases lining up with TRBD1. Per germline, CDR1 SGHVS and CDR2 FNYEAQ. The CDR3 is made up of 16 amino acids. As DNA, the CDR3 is TGTGCCAGCAGCTTAGTTCGGGGACAGAGGGGGGACACCCTATATTTT. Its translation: CASSLVRGQRGDTLYF. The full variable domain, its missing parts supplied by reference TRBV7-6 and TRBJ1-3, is GAGVSQSPRYKVTKRGQDVALRCDPISGHVSLYWYRQALGQGPEFLTYFNYEAQQDKSGLPNDRFSAERPEGSISTLTIQRTEQRDSAMYRCASSLVRGQRGDTLYFGEGSWLTVV.

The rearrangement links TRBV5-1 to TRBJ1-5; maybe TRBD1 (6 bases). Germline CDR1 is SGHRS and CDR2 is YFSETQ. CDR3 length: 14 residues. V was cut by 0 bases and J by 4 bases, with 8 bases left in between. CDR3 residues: CASSLDRENQPQHF. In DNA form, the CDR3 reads TGCGCCAGCAGCTTGGACAGGGAGAATCAGCCCCAGCATTTT.

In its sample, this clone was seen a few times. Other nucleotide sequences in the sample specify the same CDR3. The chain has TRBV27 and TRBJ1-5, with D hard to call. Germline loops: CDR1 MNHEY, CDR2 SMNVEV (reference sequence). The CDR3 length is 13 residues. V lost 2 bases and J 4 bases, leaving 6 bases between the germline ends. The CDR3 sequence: CASSLMRNQPQHF. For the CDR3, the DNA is TGTGCCAGCAGTTTAATGAGAAATCAGCCCCAGCATTTT.

The CDR3 protein is CASSLAVGTGNYEQYF. The CDR3 coding sequence is TGTGCCAGCAGCTTGGCAGTAGGAACAGGGAACTACGAGCAGTACTTC. This sequence joins TRBV5-4 and TRBJ2-7; TRBD1 is a possible D gene (6 bases). The CDR3 loop spans 16 amino acids. Trimming removed 0 bases from V and 3 bases from J, with 16 bases in between. Germline V gene data show CDR1 as SGHNT and CDR2 as YYREEE (reference sequence).

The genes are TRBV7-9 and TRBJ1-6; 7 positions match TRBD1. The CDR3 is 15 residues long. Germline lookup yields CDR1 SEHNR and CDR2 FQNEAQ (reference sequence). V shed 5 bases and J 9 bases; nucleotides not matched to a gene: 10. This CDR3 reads CASSIETGSSSPLHF. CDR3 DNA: TGTGCCAGCAGCATCGAGACAGGGTCTAGTTCACCCCTCCACTTT.

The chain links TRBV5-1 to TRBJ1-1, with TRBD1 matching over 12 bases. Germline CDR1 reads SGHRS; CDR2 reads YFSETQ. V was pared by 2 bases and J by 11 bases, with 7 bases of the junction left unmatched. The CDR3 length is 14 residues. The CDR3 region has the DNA TGCGCCAGCAGCTTCCCGGGACAGGGGGCACGGGCTTTCTTT. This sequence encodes CASSFPGQGARAFF.

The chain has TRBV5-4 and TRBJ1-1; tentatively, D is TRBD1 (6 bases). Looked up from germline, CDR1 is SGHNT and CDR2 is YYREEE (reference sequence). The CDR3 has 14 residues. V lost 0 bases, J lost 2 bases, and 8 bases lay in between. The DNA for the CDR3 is TGTGCCAGCAGCTTGGGACAGGCAAACACTGAAGCTTTCTTT. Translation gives CASSLGQANTEAFF.